The next 18 T cell receptor beta chains were all read from a single sample in a study of shared clonotypes between healthy human individuals. The repertoire was sequenced with immunoSEQ multiplex PCR; TCRdb's copy has only in-frame clones and lacks some. The table has millions of clones, about 95% seen once. The naive CD8 fraction comprised CD45RO-negative cells positively selected for CCR7 and excluded terminally differentiated effector memory CD45RA+ cells. Sequenced material: naive CD8+ T cells sorted from blood. These receptors came from a man younger than 35 in good health.

The chain recombines TRBV11-1 with TRBJ2-5; 8 positions match TRBD2. V shed 5 bases, J shed 0 bases, and the junction held 11 bases outside the gene matches. The CDR3 has 17 residues. CDR1 and CDR2 from the germline V gene are SGHAT and FQDESV (reference sequence). This chain's CDR3 is CASSLEPRSGDQETQYF. CDR3 DNA sequence: TGTGCCAGCAGCCTAGAACCCCGTAGCGGGGACCAAGAGACCCAGTACTTC.

CDR3 coding DNA: TGTGCCAGCAGTCGACCTAGCTCTGGGGCCAACGTCCTGACTTTC. It codes for CASSRPSSGANVLTF. The V gene is TRBV2, the J gene TRBJ2-6, with no clear D. The CDR3 is 15 residues long. V was pared by 5 bases and J by 0 bases, with 8 bases between. Germline V gene data show CDR1 as SNHLY and CDR2 as FYNNEI.

The chain has TRBV7-9 and TRBJ2-3, with 10 bases lining up with TRBD2. V lost 3 bases to trimming and J lost 3 bases; unmatched junction nucleotides: 6. Germline V CDR1 and CDR2: SEHNR, FQNEAQ (reference sequence). The length of the CDR3 is 16 residues. The CDR3 spells CASSFSLAGETDTQYF. DNA of the CDR3: TGTGCCAGCAGCTTCAGCCTAGCGGGAGAAACAGATACGCAGTATTTT.

This clone was seen once. The junction shows a germline mismatch at one end, possibly a read error. The chain joins TRBV7-7 to TRBJ2-5; D remains unclear. The CDR3 covers 13 residues. Germline V CDR1 and CDR2: SSHAT, FNYEAQ (reference sequence). The CDR3 spells CASSLVSGETQYF. The CDR3 DNA reads as TGTGCTAGCAGCTTAGTATCCGGAGAGACCCAGTACTTC.

In the case of this clone: The same CDR3 can be traced to other DNA sequences in this sample. The CDR3, as DNA: TGTGCCTGGAGGGGCGGGTACGAGCAGTACTTC. This codes for CAWRGGYEQYF. V usage is TRBV30 and J usage is TRBJ2-7, with D possibly TRBD2 on 5 matching bases. CDR1 and CDR2 (germline): GTSNPN, SVGIG (reference sequence). Trimming left V 3 bases short and J 4 bases short, with 7 bases between. The CDR3 length is 11 residues.

This clone was seen just once. The chain joins TRBV4-3 to TRBJ2-7, with a possible D match to TRBD2 (5 bases). V was shortened by 0 bases and J by 8 bases, with 11 bases between the two germline ends. The CDR3 runs to 13 residues. The germline gives CDR1 LGHNA, CDR2 YSLEER. DNA of the CDR3: TGCGCCAGCAGCCAAGATGAGGGAGTTCAGCAGTACTTC. Protein sequence: CASSQDEGVQQYF.

The CDR3: CASSFGTSGSGEQFF. CDR3 nucleotide sequence: TGTGCCAGCAGTTTCGGGACTAGCGGGAGCGGTGAGCAGTTCTTC. The chain links TRBV6-5 to TRBJ2-1; 14 positions agree with TRBD2. CDR1 is MNHEY and CDR2 is SVGAGI in the germline V gene. There are 15 residues in the CDR3. V lost 4 bases and J lost 9; bases outside the gene matches: 5.

This chain joins TRBV28 and TRBJ1-6, with a weak D call TRBD1 (6 bases). V dropped 3 bases and J dropped 10 bases, with 10 bases sitting between them. Germline CDR1 is MDHEN and CDR2 is SYDVKM. The CDR3 runs to 13 residues. CDR3 DNA: TGTGCCAGCAGTTTCAGGGGAAAATCACCCCTCCACTTT. Protein product: CASSFRGKSPLHF. Combining the CDR3 with reference TRBV28 and TRBJ1-6 gives the whole variable domain DVKVTQSSRYLVKRTGEKVFLECVQDMDHENMFWYRQDPGLGLRLIYFSYDVKMKEKGDIPEGYSVSREKKERFSLILESASTNQTSMYLCASSFRGKSPLHFGNGTRLTVT.

The chain has TRBV7-9 and TRBJ2-7; D gene uncertain. Germline V gene lookup returns CDR1 SEHNR and CDR2 FQNEAQ (reference sequence). The length of the CDR3 is 12 residues. V dropped 2 bases and J dropped 4 bases, with 6 bases sitting between them. As DNA, the CDR3 is TGTGCCAGCAGCTTAATTCTTTACGAGCAGTACTTC. It specifies CASSLILYEQYF.

The CDR3 DNA reads TGCGCCAGCAGCTTGAGGAACAACGTAGCCTCTGGAAACACCATATATTTT. Protein sequence: CASSLRNNVASGNTIYF. The rearrangement links TRBV10-1 to TRBJ1-3; D unclear. V lost 6 bases, J lost 0 bases, and 18 bases lay in between. The CDR3 totals 17 residues. Germline CDR1 and CDR2: WNHNN and SYGVQD (reference sequence).

This clone was counted once. V and J are TRBV11-3 and TRBJ2-6; D is unresolved. The germline CDR1 and CDR2 sequences are SGHNT and YENEEA. Trimming took 4 bases from V and 2 from J, leaving 12 bases between them. CDR3 length: 16 residues. This chain's CDR3 is CASSSILGTGANVLTF. In DNA form, the CDR3 reads TGTGCCAGCAGCTCGATCCTTGGGACTGGGGCCAACGTCCTGACTTTC.

The chain carries TRBV13 and TRBJ2-5; either TRBD1 or TRBD2 may supply D (6 bases each). The CDR3 contains 18 residues. Germline-derived CDR1 and CDR2 are PRHDT and FYEKMQ (reference sequence). Trimming took off 0 bases at V and 5 bases at J, with 22 bases between the two ends. As DNA, the CDR3 is TGTGCCAGCAGCTTAGGAGGACCCCTCGGGGGCTCTGGGGAGACCCAGTACTTC. Protein product: CASSLGGPLGGSGETQYF.

The chain combines TRBV28 with TRBJ2-1, with D unresolved. Germline assignment: CDR1 MDHEN and CDR2 SYDVKM. The CDR3 spans 14 residues. Between the trimmed V and J ends, which lost 2 bases and 9 bases, there was a span of 14 bases. The CDR3 DNA reads as TGTGCCAGCAGTTTAGGCCCCAATTCGGGTGAGCAGTTCTTC. Amino acid sequence: CASSLGPNSGEQFF.

The chain joins TRBV27 to TRBJ1-1, with a weak D call TRBD1 (5 bases). V lost 7 bases to trimming and J lost 1 base, with 16 bases between them. This CDR3 comprises 15 residues. CDR1 is MNHEY, CDR2 SMNVEV, per germline (reference sequence). The CDR3 loop is CASTPVGTGNTEAFF. The CDR3 coding sequence is TGTGCCAGCACCCCAGTGGGGACGGGGAACACTGAAGCTTTCTTT.

The V gene is TRBV4-3, the J gene TRBJ2-3; D gene ambiguous. CDR1 and CDR2 from the germline V gene are LGHNA and YSLEER. This CDR3 is 15 amino acids long. Trimming removed 0 bases from V and 3 bases from J, with 10 bases in between. CDR3 in DNA: TGCGCCAGCAGCCAAGAGGAGTTAGAGACAGATACGCAGTATTTT. It codes for CASSQEELETDTQYF.

The table lists this clone with a count of one. This may be a read error: a much more frequent sequence differs by one nucleotide. This sample includes further DNA sequences coding for the same CDR3. The chain links TRBV5-6 to TRBJ2-3; D not certain. The V end lost 2 bases, the J end lost 0 bases, and 1 base lay between the germline ends. CDR3 length equals 12 residues. Germline CDR1 reads SGHDT; CDR2 reads YYEEEE. In DNA, the CDR3 is TGTGCCAGCAGCTTAAGCACAGATACGCAGTATTTT. Protein sequence: CASSLSTDTQYF.

The V call is TRBV7-9, the J call TRBJ2-7; no definite D call. The V and J ends lost 5 bases and 4 bases respectively, with 9 bases between them. From germline, CDR1 is SEHNR and CDR2 FQNEAQ (reference sequence). The CDR3 loop spans 12 amino acids. For the CDR3, the DNA is TGTGCCAGCAGCATAGATAATTACGAGCAGTACTTC. As protein: CASSIDNYEQYF.

This sequence joins TRBV6-5 and TRBJ2-5, with 10 nucleotides matching TRBD2. The CDR3 contains 16 residues. Germline values: CDR1 MNHEY, CDR2 SVGAGI. Trimming cost V 2 bases and J 5 bases; bases outside gene matches: 8. The CDR3 region has the DNA TGTGCCAGCAGTTACGGAAGCGGGGGGGGAGTGGAGACCCAGTACTTC. It is translated as CASSYGSGGGVETQYF.